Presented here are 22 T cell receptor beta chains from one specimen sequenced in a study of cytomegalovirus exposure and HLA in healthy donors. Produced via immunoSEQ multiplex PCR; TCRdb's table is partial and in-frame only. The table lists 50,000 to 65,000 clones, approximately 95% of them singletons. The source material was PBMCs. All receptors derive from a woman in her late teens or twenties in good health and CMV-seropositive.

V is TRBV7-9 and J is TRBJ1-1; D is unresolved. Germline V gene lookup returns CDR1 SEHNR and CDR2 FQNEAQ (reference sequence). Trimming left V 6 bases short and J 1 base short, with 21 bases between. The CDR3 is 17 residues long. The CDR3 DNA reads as TGTGCCAGCAGGTCGGGAGTTGACTCGCTGGGGAACACTGAAGCTTTCTTT. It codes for CASRSGVDSLGNTEAFF.

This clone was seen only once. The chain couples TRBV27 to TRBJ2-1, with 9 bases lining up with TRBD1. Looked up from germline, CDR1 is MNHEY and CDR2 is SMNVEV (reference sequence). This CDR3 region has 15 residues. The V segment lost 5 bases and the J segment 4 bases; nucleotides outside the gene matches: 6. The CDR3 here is CASSRQGGGYNEQFF. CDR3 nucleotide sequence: TGTGCCAGCAGTAGACAGGGGGGCGGGTACAATGAGCAGTTCTTC.

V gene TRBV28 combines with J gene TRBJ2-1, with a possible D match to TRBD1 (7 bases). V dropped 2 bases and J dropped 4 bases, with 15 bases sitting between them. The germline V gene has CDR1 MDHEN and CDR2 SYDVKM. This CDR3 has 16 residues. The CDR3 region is CASSLSAGGGYNEQFF. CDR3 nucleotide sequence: TGTGCCAGCAGTTTAAGCGCAGGGGGAGGATACAATGAGCAGTTCTTC.

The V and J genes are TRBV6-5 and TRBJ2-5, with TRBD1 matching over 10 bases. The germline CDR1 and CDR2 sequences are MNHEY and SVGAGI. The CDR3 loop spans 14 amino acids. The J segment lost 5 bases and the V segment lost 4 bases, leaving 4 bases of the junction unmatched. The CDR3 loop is CASSLSGQGETQYF. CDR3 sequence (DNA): TGTGCCAGCAGTTTATCGGGACAGGGGGAGACCCAGTACTTC.

DNA of the CDR3: TGTGCCAGCAGTTCGCGAGGAAGCGGACACTATGGCTACACCTTC. This encodes CASSSRGSGHYGYTF. The chain is built from TRBV5-4 and TRBJ1-2; no reliable D call. V was trimmed by 5 bases and J by 3 bases, leaving 17 bases between them. Germline lookup yields CDR1 SGHNT and CDR2 YYREEE (reference sequence). The CDR3 sequence is 15 residues long.

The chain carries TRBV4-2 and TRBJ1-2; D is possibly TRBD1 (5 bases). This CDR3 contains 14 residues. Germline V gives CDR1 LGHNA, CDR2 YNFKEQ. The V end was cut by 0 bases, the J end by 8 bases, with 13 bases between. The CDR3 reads CASSQDQGGGGYTF. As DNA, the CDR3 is TGTGCCAGCAGCCAAGATCAAGGCGGGGGGGGCTACACCTTC.

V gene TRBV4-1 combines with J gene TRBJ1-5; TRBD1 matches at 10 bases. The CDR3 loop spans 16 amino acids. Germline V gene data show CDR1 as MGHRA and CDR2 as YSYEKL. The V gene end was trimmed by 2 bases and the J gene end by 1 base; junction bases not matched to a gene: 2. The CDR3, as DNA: TGCGCCAGCAGCCAACCGGGACAGGGGAGCAATCAGCCCCAGCATTTT. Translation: CASSQPGQGSNQPQHF.

This CDR3 is CASSLRRVTGELFF. The CDR3 DNA reads as TGTGCCAGCAGTCTGAGGCGGGTCACCGGGGAGCTGTTTTTT. The chain recombines TRBV27 with TRBJ2-2; perhaps TRBD2 as D (5 bases). Trimming removed 5 bases from V and 4 bases from J, with 11 bases in between. In germline, CDR1 is MNHEY, CDR2 SMNVEV (reference sequence). The CDR3 totals 14 residues.

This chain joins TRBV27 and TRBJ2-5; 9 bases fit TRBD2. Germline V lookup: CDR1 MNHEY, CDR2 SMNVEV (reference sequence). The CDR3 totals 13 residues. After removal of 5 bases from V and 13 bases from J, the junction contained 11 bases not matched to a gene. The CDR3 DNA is TGTGCCAGCAGTAATATAGCGGGGGCCGTTTCGTACTTC. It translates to CASSNIAGAVSYF.

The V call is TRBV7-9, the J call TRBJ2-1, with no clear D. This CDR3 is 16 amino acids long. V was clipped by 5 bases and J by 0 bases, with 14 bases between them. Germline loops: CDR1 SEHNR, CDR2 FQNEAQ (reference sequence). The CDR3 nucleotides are TGTGCCAGCAGCAGAATGACGGGTACCTCCTACAATGAGCAGTTCTTC. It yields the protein CASSRMTGTSYNEQFF.

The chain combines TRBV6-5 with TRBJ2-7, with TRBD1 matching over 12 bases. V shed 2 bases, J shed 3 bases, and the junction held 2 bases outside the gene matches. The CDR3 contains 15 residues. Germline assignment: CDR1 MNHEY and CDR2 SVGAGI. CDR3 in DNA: TGTGCCAGCAGTTACCGGGACAGGGGGCACTACGAGCAGTACTTC. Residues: CASSYRDRGHYEQYF.

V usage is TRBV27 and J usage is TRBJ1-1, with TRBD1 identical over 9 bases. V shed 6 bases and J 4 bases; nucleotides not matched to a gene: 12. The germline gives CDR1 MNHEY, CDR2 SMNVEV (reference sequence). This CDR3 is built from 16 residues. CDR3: CASSLIGGTGTTEAFF. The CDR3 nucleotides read TGTGCCAGCAGCCTCATAGGGGGGACAGGGACCACTGAAGCTTTCTTT.

The CDR3 sequence is CASRTGLAASYNEQFF. Here the CDR3 DNA reads TGTGCCAGCAGGACGGGACTAGCGGCCTCCTACAATGAGCAGTTCTTC. V usage is TRBV6-6 and J usage is TRBJ2-1; 11 nucleotides align to TRBD2. V lost 6 bases, J lost 0 bases, and 4 bases stayed unmatched. The CDR3 consists of 16 residues. The germline gives CDR1 MNHNY, CDR2 SVGAGI (reference sequence).

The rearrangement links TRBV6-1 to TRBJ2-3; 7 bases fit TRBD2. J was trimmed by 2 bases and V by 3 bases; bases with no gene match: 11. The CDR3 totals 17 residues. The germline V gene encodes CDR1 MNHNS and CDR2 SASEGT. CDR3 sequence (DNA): TGTGCCAGCAGTGACCCCGGGATAGCGGGTCACACAGATACGCAGTATTTT. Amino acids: CASSDPGIAGHTDTQYF.

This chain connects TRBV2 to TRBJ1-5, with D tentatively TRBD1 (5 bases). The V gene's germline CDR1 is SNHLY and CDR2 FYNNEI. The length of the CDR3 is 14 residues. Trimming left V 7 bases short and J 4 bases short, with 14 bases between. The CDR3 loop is CASTPWGENQPQHF. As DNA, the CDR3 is TGTGCCAGCACCCCATGGGGGGAAAATCAGCCCCAGCATTTT.

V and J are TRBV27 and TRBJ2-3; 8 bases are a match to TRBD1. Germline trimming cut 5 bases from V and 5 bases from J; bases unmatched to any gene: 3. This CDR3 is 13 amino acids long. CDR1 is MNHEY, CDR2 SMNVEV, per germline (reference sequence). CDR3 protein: CASSGQGIDTQYF. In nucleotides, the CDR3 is TGTGCCAGCAGTGGACAGGGCATAGATACGCAGTATTTT.

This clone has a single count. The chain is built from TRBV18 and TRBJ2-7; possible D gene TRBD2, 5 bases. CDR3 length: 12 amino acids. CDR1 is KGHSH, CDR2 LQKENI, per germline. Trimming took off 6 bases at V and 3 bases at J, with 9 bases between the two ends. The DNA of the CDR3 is TGTGCCAGCTCGGAGGAGCGCTACGAGCAGTACTTC. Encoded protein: CASSEERYEQYF.

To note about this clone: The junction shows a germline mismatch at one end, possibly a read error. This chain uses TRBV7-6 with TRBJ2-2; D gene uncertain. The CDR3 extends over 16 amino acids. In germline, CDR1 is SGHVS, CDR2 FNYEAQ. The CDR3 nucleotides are TGTGCCAGCGGCTTGTCAGGCCCCGCGAACACCGGGGAGCTGTTTTTT. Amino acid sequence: CASGLSGPANTGELFF.

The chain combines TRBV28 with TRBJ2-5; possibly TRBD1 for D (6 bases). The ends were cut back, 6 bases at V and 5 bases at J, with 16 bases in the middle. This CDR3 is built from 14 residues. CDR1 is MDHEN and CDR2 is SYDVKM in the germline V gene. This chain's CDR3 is CASRQTGNLETQYF. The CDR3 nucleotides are TGTGCCAGCAGACAGACAGGAAATTTGGAGACCCAGTACTTC.

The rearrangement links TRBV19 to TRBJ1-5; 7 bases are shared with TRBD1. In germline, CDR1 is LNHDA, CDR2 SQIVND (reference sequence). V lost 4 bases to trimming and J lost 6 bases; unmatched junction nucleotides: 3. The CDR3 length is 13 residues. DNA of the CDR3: TGTGCCAGTAGTACGCAGGGGGGTCAGCCCCAGCATTTT. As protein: CASSTQGGQPQHF.

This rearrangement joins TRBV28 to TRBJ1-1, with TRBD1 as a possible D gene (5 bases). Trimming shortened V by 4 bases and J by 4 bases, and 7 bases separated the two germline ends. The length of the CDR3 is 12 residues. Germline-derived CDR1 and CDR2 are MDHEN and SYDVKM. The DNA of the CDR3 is TGTGCCAGCAGTTCAGGGTCCACTGAAGCTTTCTTT. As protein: CASSSGSTEAFF.

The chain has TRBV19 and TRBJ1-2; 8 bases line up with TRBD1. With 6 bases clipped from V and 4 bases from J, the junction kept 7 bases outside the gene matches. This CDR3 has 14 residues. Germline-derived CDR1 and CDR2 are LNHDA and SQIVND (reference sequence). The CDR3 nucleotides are TGTGCCAGTAGCCCCAGGGGGCGCGGCTATGGCTACACCTTC. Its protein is CASSPRGRGYGYTF.